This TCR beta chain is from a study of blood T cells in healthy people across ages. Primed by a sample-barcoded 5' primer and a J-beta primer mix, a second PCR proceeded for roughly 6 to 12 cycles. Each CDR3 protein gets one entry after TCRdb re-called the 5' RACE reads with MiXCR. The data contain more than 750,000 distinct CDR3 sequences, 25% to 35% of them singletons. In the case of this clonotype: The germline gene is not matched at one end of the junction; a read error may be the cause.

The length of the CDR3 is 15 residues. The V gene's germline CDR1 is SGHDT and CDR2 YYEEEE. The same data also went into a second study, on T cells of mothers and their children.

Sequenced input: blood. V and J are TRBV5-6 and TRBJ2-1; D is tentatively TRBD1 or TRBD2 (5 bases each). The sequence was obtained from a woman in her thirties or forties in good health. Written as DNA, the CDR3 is TGTGCCAGCAGCTTGGGTCGGGGCAGCCACAATAAGCAGTTCTTC. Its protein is CASSLGRGSHNKQFF.